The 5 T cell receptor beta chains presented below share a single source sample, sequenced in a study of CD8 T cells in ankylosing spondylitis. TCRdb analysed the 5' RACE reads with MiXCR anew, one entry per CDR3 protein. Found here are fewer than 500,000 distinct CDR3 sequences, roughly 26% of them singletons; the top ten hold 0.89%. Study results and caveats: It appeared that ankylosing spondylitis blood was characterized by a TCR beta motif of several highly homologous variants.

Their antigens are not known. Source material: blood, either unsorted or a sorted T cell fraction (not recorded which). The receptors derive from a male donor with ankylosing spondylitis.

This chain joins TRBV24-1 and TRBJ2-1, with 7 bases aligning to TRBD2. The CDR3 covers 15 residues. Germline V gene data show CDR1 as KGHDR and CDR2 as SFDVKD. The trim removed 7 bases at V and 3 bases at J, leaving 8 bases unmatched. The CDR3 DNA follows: TGTGCCACCAGCTCCGCGGGAGCGTTCTACAATGAGCAGTTCTTC. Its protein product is CATSSAGAFYNEQFF.

Here the CDR3 reads CATSGTVSYEQYF. In nucleotides, the CDR3 is TGTGCCACCTCCGGGACAGTTTCCTACGAGCAGTACTTC. The V call is TRBV24-1, the J call TRBJ2-7; 7 nucleotides line up with TRBD1. The trim removed 9 bases at V and 1 base at J, leaving 5 bases unmatched. The germline CDR1 and CDR2 sequences are KGHDR and SFDVKD. The CDR3 contains 13 residues.

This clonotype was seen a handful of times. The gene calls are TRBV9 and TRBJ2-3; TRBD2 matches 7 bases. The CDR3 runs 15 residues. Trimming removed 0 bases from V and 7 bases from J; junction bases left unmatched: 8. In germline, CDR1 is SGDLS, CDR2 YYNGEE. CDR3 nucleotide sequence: TGTGCCAGCAGCGTAGAAGACGGGGGGATACATACGCAGTATTTT. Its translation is CASSVEDGGIHTQYF.

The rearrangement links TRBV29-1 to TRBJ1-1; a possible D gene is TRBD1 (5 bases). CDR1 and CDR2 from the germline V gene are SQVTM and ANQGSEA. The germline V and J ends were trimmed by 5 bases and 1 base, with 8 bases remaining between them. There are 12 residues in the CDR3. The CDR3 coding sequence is TGCAGCGTTTGGGACGGGAACACTGAAGCTTTCTTT. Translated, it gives CSVWDGNTEAFF.

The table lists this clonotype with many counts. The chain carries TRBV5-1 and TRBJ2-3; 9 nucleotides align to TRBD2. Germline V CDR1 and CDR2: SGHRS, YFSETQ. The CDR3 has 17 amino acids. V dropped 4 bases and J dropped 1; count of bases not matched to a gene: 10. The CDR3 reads CASSAMPGLAGTDTQYF. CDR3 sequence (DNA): TGCGCCAGCAGCGCCATGCCGGGACTAGCAGGCACAGATACGCAGTATTTT.